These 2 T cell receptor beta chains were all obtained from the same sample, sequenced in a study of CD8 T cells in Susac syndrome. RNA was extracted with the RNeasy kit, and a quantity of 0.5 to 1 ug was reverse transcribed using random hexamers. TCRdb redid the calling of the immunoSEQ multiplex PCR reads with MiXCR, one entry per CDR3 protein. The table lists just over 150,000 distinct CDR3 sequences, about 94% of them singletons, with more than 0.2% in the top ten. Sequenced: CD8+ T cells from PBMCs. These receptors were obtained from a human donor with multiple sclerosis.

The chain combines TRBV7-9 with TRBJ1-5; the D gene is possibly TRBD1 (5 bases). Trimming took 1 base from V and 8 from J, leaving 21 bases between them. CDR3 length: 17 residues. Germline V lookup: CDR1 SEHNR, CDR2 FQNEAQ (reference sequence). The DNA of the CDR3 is TGTGCCAGCAGCTTAGGCTTAGCAGGGCGCCACGAAGAGCCCCAGCATTTT. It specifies CASSLGLAGRHEEPQHF.

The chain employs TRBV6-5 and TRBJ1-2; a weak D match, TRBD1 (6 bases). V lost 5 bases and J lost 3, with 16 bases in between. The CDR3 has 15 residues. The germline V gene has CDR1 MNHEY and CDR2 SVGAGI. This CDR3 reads CASSRTQGLDYGYTF. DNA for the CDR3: TGTGCCAGCAGTCGTACTCAGGGGTTGGACTATGGCTACACCTTC.